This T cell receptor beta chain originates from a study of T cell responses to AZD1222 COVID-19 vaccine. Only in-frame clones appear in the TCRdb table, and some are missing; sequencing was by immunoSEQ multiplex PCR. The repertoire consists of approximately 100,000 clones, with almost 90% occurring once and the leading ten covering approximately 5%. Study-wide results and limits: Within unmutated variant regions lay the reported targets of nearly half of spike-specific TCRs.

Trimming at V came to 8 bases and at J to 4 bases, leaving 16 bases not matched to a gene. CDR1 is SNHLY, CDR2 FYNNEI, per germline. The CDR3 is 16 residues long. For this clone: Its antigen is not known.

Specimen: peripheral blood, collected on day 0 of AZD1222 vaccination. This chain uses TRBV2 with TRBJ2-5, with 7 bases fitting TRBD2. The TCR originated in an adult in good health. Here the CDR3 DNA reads TGTGCCAGCGGCTCGGGGGGTCTCAGGGTGGGAGAGACCCAGTACTTC. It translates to CASGSGGLRVGETQYF.